Shown below are 24 T cell receptor beta chains from a single sample sequenced in a study of blood T cell repertoires in COVID-19. Some clones are missing from TCRdb's copy, which holds only in-frame ones; the method was immunoSEQ multiplex PCR. The sample contains over 35,000 clones, roughly 78% of which appear only once. Sequenced: peripheral blood. The receptor set was obtained from a man in his sixties with acute or convalescent COVID-19.

The chain links TRBV6-5 to TRBJ2-5; D is ambiguous. The germline V gene has CDR1 MNHEY and CDR2 SVGAGI. V was clipped by 0 bases and J by 4 bases, with 9 bases between them. The length of the CDR3 is 14 residues. CDR3 DNA sequence: TGTGCCAGCAGTTACTCCCGTAGTCGAGAGACCCAGTACTTC. Its translation is CASSYSRSRETQYF.

The chain carries TRBV28 and TRBJ2-7, with 13 bases fitting TRBD2. Per germline, CDR1 MDHEN and CDR2 SYDVKM. V lost 6 bases to trimming and J lost 2 bases; unmatched junction nucleotides: 4. The CDR3 spans 15 residues. The CDR3 sequence is CASRRTSGRAYEQYF. DNA of the CDR3: TGTGCCAGCAGACGGACTAGCGGGAGAGCCTACGAGCAGTACTTC.

This clone occurred once. This sequence joins TRBV28 and TRBJ2-5; D not resolved. Trimming pared 5 bases from V and 3 bases from J, leaving 7 bases between. Germline CDR1 MDHEN, CDR2 SYDVKM. This CDR3 has 12 residues. The CDR3 nucleotides are TGTGCCAGCAGTAGCCCCGAAGAGACCCAGTACTTC. This translates into CASSSPEETQYF.

The chain couples TRBV28 to TRBJ1-6; 7 nucleotides match TRBD1. The V and J ends lost 6 bases and 4 bases, in that order; junction bases with no gene match: 21. CDR1 and CDR2 from the germline V gene are MDHEN and SYDVKM. This CDR3 is built from 20 residues. In DNA, the CDR3 is TGTGCCAGCAGCCTTAACAGGGGTTTTACGGGAGTTGGGTATAATTCACCCCTCCACTTT. This codes for CASSLNRGFTGVGYNSPLHF.

CDR3: CASSYRGTGGFSPLHF. Here the CDR3 DNA reads TGTGCCAGCAGTTACAGGGGGACAGGGGGCTTTTCACCCCTCCACTTT. The J gene is TRBJ1-6, the V gene TRBV6-6, with 12 bases fitting TRBD1. CDR1 is MNHNY and CDR2 is SVGAGI in the germline V gene (reference sequence). The CDR3 length is 16 residues. V trimming: 2 bases; J trimming: 9 bases; junction bases outside the gene matches: 5.

The CDR3 sequence: CASSEQGESYEQYF. CDR3 DNA sequence: TGTGCCAGCAGTGAGCAGGGGGAATCCTACGAGCAGTACTTC. The V and J genes are TRBV2 and TRBJ2-7; TRBD1 matches 7 bases. CDR1 and CDR2 from the germline V gene are SNHLY and FYNNEI. The CDR3 runs to 14 residues. V lost 3 bases and J lost 1; bases outside the gene matches: 3.

CDR3 protein: CASSYGDRGQWQYF. CDR3 nucleotide sequence: TGTGCCAGCAGTTACGGGGACAGGGGGCAATGGCAGTACTTC. The V gene is TRBV6-5, the J gene TRBJ2-7; 12 positions match TRBD1. The CDR3 consists of 14 residues. Trimming removed 2 bases from V and 9 bases from J; junction bases left unmatched: 5. Germline V gives CDR1 MNHEY, CDR2 SVGAGI.

This clone was seen a single time. The genes are TRBV19 and TRBJ1-4; 8 bases align to TRBD1. CDR1 is LNHDA, CDR2 SQIVND, per germline (reference sequence). V lost 3 bases, J lost 8 bases, and 5 bases stayed unmatched. The CDR3 is 14 amino acids. Here the CDR3 reads CASSIDRGFEKLFF. CDR3 nucleotide sequence: TGTGCCAGTAGTATCGACAGGGGATTCGAAAAACTGTTTTTT.

This sequence joins TRBV20-1 and TRBJ2-7, with 12 bases that match TRBD1. V lost 3 bases, J lost 1 base, and 10 bases stayed unmatched. The germline gives CDR1 DFQATT, CDR2 SNEGSKA (reference sequence). This CDR3 has 17 residues. DNA of the CDR3: TGCAGTGCTAGTCATCCGGGACAGGGGGCGTATTCCTACGAGCAGTACTTC. This sequence encodes CSASHPGQGAYSYEQYF.

V usage is TRBV6-1 and J usage is TRBJ2-1; a possible D gene is TRBD1 (6 bases). Trimming pared 4 bases from V and 0 bases from J, leaving 13 bases between. The CDR3 contains 16 residues. The germline gives CDR1 MNHNS, CDR2 SASEGT. The CDR3 protein is CASSVSRGPSYNEQFF. The CDR3 nucleotides are TGTGCCAGCAGTGTTTCCAGGGGCCCCTCCTACAATGAGCAGTTCTTC.

The genes are TRBV10-1 and TRBJ2-5, with D perhaps matching TRBD1 (5 bases). The germline V gene encodes CDR1 WNHNN and CDR2 SYGVQD (reference sequence). The CDR3 length is 14 residues. Trimming shortened V by 0 bases and J by 5 bases, and 10 bases separated the two germline ends. The CDR3 sequence: CASSESGNRETQYF. The CDR3 nucleotides are TGCGCCAGCAGTGAGTCGGGGAACAGGGAGACCCAGTACTTC.

The genes are TRBV5-4 and TRBJ1-6; no clear D. The CDR3 is made up of 15 amino acids. Germline CDR1 SGHNT, CDR2 YYREEE (reference sequence). Between the trimmed V and J ends, which lost 0 bases and 2 bases, there was a span of 6 bases. The CDR3 DNA reads TGTGCCAGCAGCTTGGCGGGGACCTATAATTCACCCCTCCACTTT. As protein: CASSLAGTYNSPLHF.

This clone was counted a few times. The CDR3 spells CASSFTAGNYEQYF. DNA for the CDR3: TGTGCCAGCAGCTTCACAGCGGGAAACTACGAGCAGTACTTC. The J gene is TRBJ2-7, the V gene TRBV11-2, with TRBD2 matching over 7 bases. The CDR3 is 14 residues long. CDR1 and CDR2 from the germline V gene are SGHAT and FQNNGV. V shed 3 bases, J shed 3 bases, and the junction held 5 bases outside the gene matches. Complete variable domain (other parts from reference TRBV11-2 and TRBJ2-7): EAGVAQSPRYKIIEKRQSVAFWCNPISGHATLYWYQQILGQGPKLLIQFQNNGVVDDSQLPKDRFSAERLKGVDSTLKIQPAKLEDSAVYLCASSFTAGNYEQYFGPGTRLTVT.

The CDR3 nucleotides read TGTGCCAGCAGTTCGATCAGGGGGCTAACTGAAGCTTTCTTT. This translates into CASSSIRGLTEAFF. The rearrangement joins TRBV28 to TRBJ1-1, with TRBD1 matching over 8 bases. Germline CDR1 MDHEN, CDR2 SYDVKM. CDR3 length: 14 residues. The junction had 6 bases not matched to a gene; V was cut back by 4 bases and J by 5 bases.

V gene TRBV7-2 combines with J gene TRBJ2-5, with 7 bases aligning to TRBD1. This CDR3 has 14 amino acids. Unmatched junction bases numbered 7, after V lost 6 bases and J lost 3 bases. CDR1 and CDR2 from the germline V gene are SGHTA and FQGNSA. The CDR3 region has the DNA TGTGCCAGCAGTCGTAGTACAGGGGAAGAGACCCAGTACTTC. It specifies CASSRSTGEETQYF.

V usage is TRBV10-1 and J usage is TRBJ1-6, with D possibly being TRBD1 (5 bases). Trimming shortened V by 0 bases and J by 5 bases, and 11 bases separated the two germline ends. CDR3 size: 16 residues. Germline values: CDR1 WNHNN, CDR2 SYGVQD (reference sequence). CDR3 in amino acids: CASSESIREDNSPLHF. The CDR3 region has the DNA TGCGCCAGCAGTGAGTCGATCAGGGAAGATAATTCACCCCTCCACTTT.

V is TRBV4-1 and J is TRBJ2-3, with 10 positions matching TRBD2. The germline CDR1 and CDR2 sequences are MGHRA and YSYEKL. Germline trimming cut 0 bases from V and 1 base from J; bases unmatched to any gene: 7. This CDR3 comprises 18 residues. The CDR3, as DNA: TGCGCCAGCAGCCAAGAATGGCTAGCGGGAGTGGGCACAGATACGCAGTATTTT. Translating it yields CASSQEWLAGVGTDTQYF.

The chain employs TRBV5-1 and TRBJ1-5; D ambiguous. V was trimmed by 1 base and J by 1 base, leaving 9 bases between them. CDR1 is SGHRS and CDR2 is YFSETQ in the germline V gene. This CDR3 has 15 residues. The CDR3 DNA reads TGCGCCAGCAGCTTGACGGGAGTGAGCAATCAGCCCCAGCATTTT. Translated: CASSLTGVSNQPQHF.

This rearrangement joins TRBV10-3 to TRBJ2-3; D call uncertain. This CDR3 has 15 residues. With 3 bases removed from V and 0 bases from J, the gap between germline ends came to 10 bases. Germline values: CDR1 ENHRY, CDR2 SYGVKD. The CDR3 DNA reads TGTGCCATCAGTGACCAGTTATCTAGCACAGATACGCAGTATTTT. Protein sequence: CAISDQLSSTDTQYF.

V is TRBV5-1 and J is TRBJ1-1, with D possibly being TRBD1 (5 bases). In germline, CDR1 is SGHRS, CDR2 YFSETQ. The CDR3 covers 15 residues. Trimming pared 0 bases from V and 4 bases from J, leaving 13 bases between. The CDR3 spells CASSLGTNLITEAFF. CDR3 bases: TGCGCCAGCAGCTTGGGGACAAATTTAATCACTGAAGCTTTCTTT.

The gene calls are TRBV9 and TRBJ1-4; the match to TRBD1 covers 10 bases. The length of the CDR3 is 14 residues. CDR1 and CDR2 (germline): SGDLS, YYNGEE. Trimming removed 3 bases from V and 7 bases from J; junction bases left unmatched: 3. The CDR3 DNA sequence: TGTGCCAGCAGCGAGGACAGGGGGAGTGAAAAACTGTTTTTT. It yields the protein CASSEDRGSEKLFF.

The chain couples TRBV4-1 to TRBJ1-5; no definite D call. V gave up 1 base and J gave up 3 bases, with 7 bases separating them. CDR3 size: 14 residues. Germline V gives CDR1 MGHRA, CDR2 YSYEKL. CDR3 region: CASSQATLNQPQHF. The CDR3 nucleotides read TGCGCCAGCAGCCAAGCTACGCTCAATCAGCCCCAGCATTTT.

The CDR3, as DNA: TGTGCCAGCAGTTACGTGCCCCCGGCAGGCTATGGCTACACCTTC. This encodes CASSYVPPAGYGYTF. The V and J genes are TRBV6-5 and TRBJ1-2; D is unresolved. V gave up 2 bases and J gave up 4 bases, with 14 bases separating them. The germline V gene has CDR1 MNHEY and CDR2 SVGAGI. The CDR3 has 15 amino acids.

The genes are TRBV28 and TRBJ2-7; 7 bases match TRBD2. This CDR3 has 14 residues. V lost 3 bases and J lost 6; bases outside the gene matches: 8. Germline V gene data show CDR1 as MDHEN and CDR2 as SYDVKM. The CDR3 DNA is TGTGCCAGCAGTTTGTTATCGGGCGGGGGCGAGCAGTACTTC. Translated: CASSLLSGGGEQYF.